This TCR beta chain was sequenced during a study of spatial heterogeneity in lung cancer. Study overall: Consistent detection of more beta-chain than alpha-chain sequences was observed.

Each CDR3 protein gets one entry after TCRdb re-called the 5' RACE reads with MiXCR. Found here are about 35,000 distinct CDR3 sequences, 3.1% of them singletons; the top ten hold 35% to 40%. The time point here: sample taken at primary tumor resection. The cohort: roughly 72 early-stage, untreated non-small cell lung cancer patients. Without sorting, whole RNA was sequenced from tumor, nontumor lung or frozen PBMC. This clonotype was counted only a few times. The CDR3 has 16 residues. Germline values: CDR1 DFQATT, CDR2 SNEGSKA (reference sequence). Trimming cost V 4 bases and J 0 bases; bases outside gene matches: 9.

The sequenced sample was normal lung tissue next to the tumor, obtained at surgery. The rearrangement links TRBV20-1 to TRBJ2-3, with 8 bases lining up with TRBD1. The receptor was isolated from a male donor with early-stage non-small cell lung cancer. The CDR3 loop is CSATRVRDRSTDTQYF. Written as DNA, the CDR3 is TGCAGTGCTACCCGCGTGAGGGACAGGAGCACAGATACGCAGTATTTT.